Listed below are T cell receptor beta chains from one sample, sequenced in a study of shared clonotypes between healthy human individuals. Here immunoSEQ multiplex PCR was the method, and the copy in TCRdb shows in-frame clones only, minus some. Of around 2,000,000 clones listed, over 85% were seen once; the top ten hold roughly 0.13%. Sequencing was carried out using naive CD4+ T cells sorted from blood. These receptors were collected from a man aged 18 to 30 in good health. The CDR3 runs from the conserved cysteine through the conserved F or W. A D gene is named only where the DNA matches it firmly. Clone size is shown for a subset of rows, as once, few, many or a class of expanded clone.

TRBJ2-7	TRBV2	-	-	TGTGCCAGCAGGCGACAGAGTAGGAGCTCCTACGAGCAGTACTTC	CASRRQSRSSYEQYF
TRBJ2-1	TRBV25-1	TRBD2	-	TGTGCCAGCAGTGAATATGGGGGGGCCTACAATGAGCAGTTCTTC	CASSEYGGAYNEQFF
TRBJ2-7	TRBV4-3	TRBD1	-	TGCGCCAGCAGCCAAGCTCCGACAGGGGGCTACGAGCAGTACTTC	CASSQAPTGGYEQYF
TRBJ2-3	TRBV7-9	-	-	TGTGCCAGCAGCTTACAGCTTAGCACAGATACGCAGTATTTT	CASSLQLSTDTQYF
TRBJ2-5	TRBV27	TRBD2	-	TGTGCCAGCAGTTTACGCGGGAGTGAGACCCAGTACTTC	CASSLRGSETQYF
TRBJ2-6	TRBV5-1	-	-	TGCGCCAGCAGCCAACAGGCTGGGGCCAACGTCCTGACTTTC	CASSQQAGANVLTF
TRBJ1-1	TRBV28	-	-	TGTGCCAGCAGTTTAGAGTCGACAGTAGAAGCTTTCTTT	CASSLESTVEAFF
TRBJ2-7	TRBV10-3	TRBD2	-	TGTGCCACCGGACTAGCGGGACCCTACGAGCAGTACTTC	CATGLAGPYEQYF
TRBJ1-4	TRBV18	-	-	TGTGCCAGCTCCCTCGAACTGGGAGCGGCTAATGAAAAACTGTTTTTT	CASSLELGAANEKLFF
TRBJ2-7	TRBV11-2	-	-	TGTGCCAGCAGCCCGAACTACGAGCAGTACTTC	CASSPNYEQYF
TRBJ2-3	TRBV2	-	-	TGTGCCAGCAGTGAAAGCAGTAGCACAGATACGCAGTATTTT	CASSESSSTDTQYF
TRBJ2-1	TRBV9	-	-	TGTGCCAGCAGCGTAGGAGGGCAGAGTTACAATGAGCAGTTCTTC	CASSVGGQSYNEQFF
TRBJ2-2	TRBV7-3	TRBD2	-	TGTGCCAGCAGCTTAGAAGCTAGCGGGGGTCGGCGCACCGGGGAGCTGTTTTTT	CASSLEASGGRRTGELFF
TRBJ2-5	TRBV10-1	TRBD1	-	TGCGCCAGCAGACAGGGGCGAGAGACCCAGTACTTC	CASRQGRETQYF
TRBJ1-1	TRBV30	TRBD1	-	TGTGCCTTTTACAGGGGGACTGAAGCTTTCTTT	CAFYRGTEAFF
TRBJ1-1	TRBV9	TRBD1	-	TGTGCCAGCAGCGTAGGGGCAGGGGGGACGACTGAAGCTTTCTTT	CASSVGAGGTTEAFF
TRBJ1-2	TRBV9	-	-	TGTGCCAGCAGCGTAGCTCAGGACAACCCCTATGGCTACACCTTC	CASSVAQDNPYGYTF
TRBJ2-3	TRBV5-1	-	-	TGCGCCAGCAGCCCGATCTTGGGAGATACGCAGTATTTT	CASSPILGDTQYF
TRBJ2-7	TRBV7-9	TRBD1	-	TGTGCCAGCAGCCCACGGACAGGGACCTCCCACGAGCAGTACTTC	CASSPRTGTSHEQYF
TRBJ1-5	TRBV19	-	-	TGTGCCACGTCGGAAGACACACTCAATCAGCCCCAGCATTTT	CATSEDTLNQPQHF
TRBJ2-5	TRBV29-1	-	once	TGCAGCGTTGGCCAGATGTACCAAGAGACCCAGTACTTC	CSVGQMYQETQYF
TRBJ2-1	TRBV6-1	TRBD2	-	TGTGCCAGCAGCAAGGGGACTAGCGGTAGAAATGAGCAGTTCTTC	CASSKGTSGRNEQFF
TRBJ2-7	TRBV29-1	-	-	TGCAGCGTTGGGCAGGCCTACGAGCAGTACTTC	CSVGQAYEQYF
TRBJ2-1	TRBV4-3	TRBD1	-	TGCGCCAGCAGCCAAGGGGACAGGGACTACAATGAGCAGTTCTTC	CASSQGDRDYNEQFF
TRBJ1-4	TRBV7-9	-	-	TGTGCCAGCAGCAACCCAACAGGCGCAACTAATGAAAAACTGTTTTTT	CASSNPTGATNEKLFF
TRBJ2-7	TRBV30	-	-	TGTGCCTGTACGGGGGGACAGGTCTCCTACGAGCAGTACTTC	CACTGGQVSYEQYF